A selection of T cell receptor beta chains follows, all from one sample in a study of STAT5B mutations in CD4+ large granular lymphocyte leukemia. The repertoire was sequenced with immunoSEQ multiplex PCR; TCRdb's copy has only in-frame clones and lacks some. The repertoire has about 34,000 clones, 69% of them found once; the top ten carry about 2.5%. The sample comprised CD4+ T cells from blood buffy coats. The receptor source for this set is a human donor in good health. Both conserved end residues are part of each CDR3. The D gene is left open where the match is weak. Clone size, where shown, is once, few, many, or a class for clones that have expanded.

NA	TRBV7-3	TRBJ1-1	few	CASSSDRNTEAFF	TGTGCCAGCAGCTCGGACCGGAACACTGAAGCTTTCTTT
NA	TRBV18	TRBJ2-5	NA	CASSPAGVETQYF	TGTGCCAGCTCACCGGCAGGGGTGGAGACCCAGTACTTC
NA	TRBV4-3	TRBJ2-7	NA	CASSQDSFGGSYEQYF	TGCGCCAGCAGCCAAGATTCCTTCGGGGGTTCCTACGAGCAGTACTTC
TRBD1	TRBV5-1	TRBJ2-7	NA	CASSLQGAPYEQYF	TGCGCCAGCAGCCTGCAGGGGGCGCCTTACGAGCAGTACTTC
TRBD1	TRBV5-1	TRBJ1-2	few	CASSSTGNYGYTF	TGCGCCAGCAGCTCGACAGGGAACTATGGCTACACCTTC
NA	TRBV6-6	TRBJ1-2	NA	CASSPRAPRGYTF	TGTGCCAGCAGTCCCAGGGCTCCGAGGGGCTACACCTTC
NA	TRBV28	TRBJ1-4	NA	CASSPVTGGVEKLFF	TGTGCCAGCAGCCCCGTCACGGGGGGCGTTGAAAAACTGTTTTTT
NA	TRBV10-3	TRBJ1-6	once	CAIKQGGSNHNSPLHF	TGTGCCATCAAGCAGGGCGGTTCTAATCATAATTCACCCCTCCACTTT
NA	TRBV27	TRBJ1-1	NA	CASGRYEAFF	TGTGCCAGCGGCAGGTATGAAGCTTTCTTT
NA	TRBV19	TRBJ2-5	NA	CASSFRGARETQYF	TGTGCCAGTAGTTTCCGGGGGGCCCGAGAGACCCAGTACTTC
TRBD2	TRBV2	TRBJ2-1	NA	CASSEGAGGSSYNEQFF	TGTGCCAGCAGTGAAGGAGCGGGGGGGAGCTCCTACAATGAGCAGTTCTTC
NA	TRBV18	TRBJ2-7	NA	CASSPLNYEQYF	TGTGCCAGCTCACCCCTGAATTACGAGCAGTACTTC
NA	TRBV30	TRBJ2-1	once	CAWSGGNEQFF	TGTGCCTGGAGTGGGGGCAATGAGCAGTTCTTC
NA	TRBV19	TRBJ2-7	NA	CASKRVQDNSYEQYF	TGTGCCAGTAAACGCGTACAGGACAACTCCTACGAGCAGTACTTC
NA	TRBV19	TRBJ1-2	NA	CASSILGSGYTF	TGTGCCAGTAGTATTCTAGGGTCTGGCTACACCTTC
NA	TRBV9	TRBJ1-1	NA	CASSWQGSVNTEAFF	TGTGCCAGCAGCTGGCAGGGGTCGGTGAACACTGAAGCTTTCTTT
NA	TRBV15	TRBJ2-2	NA	CATSRERSGRAGELFF	TGTGCCACCAGCAGAGAGCGGTCAGGAAGGGCCGGGGAGCTGTTTTTT
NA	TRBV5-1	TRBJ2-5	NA	CASSLFVAETQYF	TGCGCCAGCAGCTTGTTCGTTGCAGAGACCCAGTACTTC
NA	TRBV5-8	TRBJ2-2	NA	CASSRDADGELFF	TGTGCCAGCAGCCGAGATGCGGACGGGGAGCTGTTTTTT
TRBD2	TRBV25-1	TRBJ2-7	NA	CASSEWEGSYEQYF	TGTGCCAGCAGTGAATGGGAGGGGAGTTACGAGCAGTACTTC
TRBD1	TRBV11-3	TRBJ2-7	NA	CASSSRDRGYEQYF	TGTGCCAGCAGCTCTCGGGACAGGGGTTATGAGCAGTACTTC
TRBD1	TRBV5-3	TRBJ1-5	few	CARSLDQGATQPQHF	TGTGCCAGAAGCTTGGATCAGGGGGCTACTCAGCCCCAGCATTTT
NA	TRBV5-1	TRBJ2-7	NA	CASSYSGQKSYEQYF	TGCGCCAGCAGCTACTCCGGGCAAAAATCCTACGAGCAGTACTTC
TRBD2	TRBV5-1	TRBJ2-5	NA	CASTSLPGRGGRETQYF	TGCGCCAGCACCTCCCTCCCCGGGCGGGGGGGCCGGGAGACCCAGTACTTC
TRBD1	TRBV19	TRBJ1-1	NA	CASSDGTGKAFF	TGTGCCAGTAGTGATGGGACAGGGAAAGCTTTCTTT
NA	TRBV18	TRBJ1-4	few	CASSPPRALGEKLFF	TGTGCCAGCTCACCACCGAGGGCGCTGGGTGAAAAACTGTTTTTT
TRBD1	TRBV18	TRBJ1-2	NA	CASSPLNTGTAHYGYTF	TGTGCCAGCTCACCACTAAACACCGGGACAGCTCACTATGGCTACACCTTC
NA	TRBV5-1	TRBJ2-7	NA	CASSLLGAVYEQYF	TGCGCCAGCAGCTTGCTTGGGGCAGTCTACGAGCAGTACTTC
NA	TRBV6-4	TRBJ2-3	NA	CASSNNPGLNTDTQYF	TGTGCCAGCAGTAACAATCCTGGACTGAACACAGATACGCAGTATTTT
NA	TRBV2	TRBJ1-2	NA	CASSGQGTRGYTF	TGTGCCAGCAGTGGGCAGGGAACTCGTGGCTACACCTTC
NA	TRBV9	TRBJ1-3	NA	CASSVGQGIENTIYF	TGTGCCAGCAGCGTAGGGCAGGGCATTGAAAACACCATATATTTT